Shown below are 16 T cell receptor beta chains from a single sample sequenced in a study of T cell repertoires in cytomegalovirus infection. One entry per CDR3 protein, called by TCRdb with MiXCR from the reads. This table holds under 850,000 distinct CDR3 sequences, about a third found once. Sequencing input: PBMCs. These receptors all stem from a human donor in good health (CMV status not recorded). Some clones in this sample may be carry-over from other donors' samples.

This clonotype was counted at least ten times. The rearrangement joins TRBV7-2 to TRBJ2-5; D might be TRBD1 (6 bases). This CDR3 comprises 15 residues. Trimming left V 2 bases short and J 4 bases short, with 14 bases between. CDR1 and CDR2 (germline): SGHTA, FQGNSA. CDR3 amino acids: CASSLPRGKGETQYF. For the CDR3, the DNA is TGTGCCAGCAGCTTACCCAGGGGTAAAGGAGAGACCCAGTACTTC. Filled out from reference TRBV7-2 and TRBJ2-5, the complete variable domain reads GAGVSQSPSNKVTEKGKDVELRCDPISGHTALYWYRQSLGQGLEFLIYFQGNSAPDKSGLPSDRFSAERTGGSVSTLTIQRTQQEDSAVYLCASSLPRGKGETQYFGPGTRLLVL.

The chain carries TRBV2 and TRBJ2-5; tentative D call: TRBD1 (5 bases). The CDR3 spans 14 residues. The V gene lost 0 bases and the J gene lost 5 bases, with 10 bases spanning the gap. The germline CDR1 and CDR2 sequences are SNHLY and FYNNEI. The CDR3 protein is CASSEAKTEETQYF. The CDR3, as DNA: TGTGCCAGCAGTGAAGCGAAGACAGAGGAGACCCAGTACTTC.

This clonotype was recorded only once. This chain joins TRBV15 and TRBJ2-3; D gene ambiguous. Germline lookup yields CDR1 LNHNV and CDR2 YYDKDF (reference sequence). The germline V and J ends were trimmed by 5 bases and 5 bases, with 14 bases remaining between them. CDR3 length equals 14 residues. CDR3 DNA sequence: TGTGCCACCAGCTTAGCTAGTGTAAGAGATACGCAGTATTTT. Protein: CATSLASVRDTQYF.

The sample holds a few counts of this clonotype. The V gene is TRBV4-1, the J gene TRBJ2-4, with D maybe TRBD2 (5 bases). Looked up from germline, CDR1 is MGHRA and CDR2 is YSYEKL. Trimming removed 1 base from V and 9 bases from J, with 13 bases in between. The length of the CDR3 is 14 residues. In nucleotides, the CDR3 is TGCGCCAGCAGCCAAGGAGGGCCGCCGTCCATTCAGTACTTC. Translated: CASSQGGPPSIQYF.

This clonotype was seen more than once but under ten times. The gene calls are TRBV4-1 and TRBJ1-5; weak D call: TRBD1 (5 bases). Germline values: CDR1 MGHRA, CDR2 YSYEKL. CDR3 length: 16 residues. The V and J ends lost 1 base and 3 bases respectively, with 13 bases between them. CDR3 coding DNA: TGCGCCAGCAGCCAAGGGGGATTAGGGGACAATCAGCCCCAGCATTTT. Residues: CASSQGGLGDNQPQHF.

The V gene is TRBV6-4, the J gene TRBJ2-6; 8 bases map to TRBD1. Germline assignment: CDR1 MRHNA and CDR2 SNTAGT. V gave up 4 bases and J gave up 2 bases; unmatched junction bases: 4. The CDR3 has 16 residues. The CDR3 region has the DNA TGTGCCAGCAGTGCCTCGACAGGGGCTGGGGCCAACGTCCTGACTTTC. Its translation: CASSASTGAGANVLTF.

This clonotype has more than one count but fewer than ten. The V and J genes are TRBV6-6 and TRBJ1-2; D is uncertain. V dropped 4 bases and J dropped 4 bases, with 13 bases sitting between them. Germline values: CDR1 MNHNY, CDR2 SVGAGI (reference sequence). The CDR3 extends over 14 amino acids. The CDR3 reads CASSLYRHGYGYTF. In DNA, the CDR3 is TGTGCCAGCAGTTTATATCGACACGGCTATGGCTACACCTTC.

The chain carries TRBV12-5 and TRBJ1-1, with TRBD1 matching over 7 bases. The CDR3 has 13 amino acids. V gave up 2 bases and J gave up 8 bases; unmatched junction bases: 5. The germline gives CDR1 LGHNT, CDR2 FRNRAP. This chain's CDR3 is CASGLSPTGEAFF. In nucleotides, the CDR3 is TGTGCTAGTGGTTTGTCTCCGACAGGGGAAGCTTTCTTT.

This chain joins TRBV12-3 or TRBV12-4 and TRBJ2-3; no definite D call. Trimming removed 3 bases at V and 6 bases at J, with 7 bases between. This CDR3 is 12 amino acids long. The CDR3 nucleotides are TGTGCCAGCAGTTTCTTTTTCGATACGCAGTATTTT. Its translation: CASSFFFDTQYF.

A few counts support this clonotype. The chain joins TRBV12-3 or TRBV12-4 to TRBJ2-7; 14 bases match TRBD2. Trimming took 6 bases from V and 0 from J; bases not matched to a gene: 4. The CDR3 sequence is 16 residues long. The CDR3 region has the DNA TGTGCCAGCAGCCCGACTAGCGGGGGGGCCTCCTACGAGCAGTACTTC. The encoded protein is CASSPTSGGASYEQYF.

In its sample, this clonotype was seen a few times. The rearrangement uses TRBV20-1 and TRBJ1-2, with a tentative D call TRBD1 (6 bases). The CDR3 totals 15 residues. Germline V gene lookup returns CDR1 DFQATT and CDR2 SNEGSKA (reference sequence). Between the trimmed V and J ends, which lost 0 bases and 8 bases, there was a span of 19 bases. CDR3 sequence (DNA): TGCAGTGCTAGAGATCCGGACAGTCGGGACGGGGGCTACACCTTC. Protein sequence: CSARDPDSRDGGYTF.

This chain connects TRBV2 to TRBJ1-5; 8 positions match TRBD1. The length of the CDR3 is 15 residues. Germline CDR1 is SNHLY and CDR2 is FYNNEI. After removal of 4 bases from V and 6 bases from J, the junction contained 8 bases not matched to a gene. CDR3 DNA sequence: TGTGCCAGCAGTGGAGCTGGAACAGGGGGTCAGCCCCAGCATTTT. This codes for CASSGAGTGGQPQHF.

V gene TRBV19 combines with J gene TRBJ2-7; the match to TRBD2 covers 11 bases. Germline V gene lookup returns CDR1 LNHDA and CDR2 SQIVND (reference sequence). The junction had 6 bases not matched to a gene; V was cut back by 5 bases and J by 3 bases. The CDR3 has 15 residues. The CDR3 here is CASSSGLAGNYEQYF. CDR3 nucleotides: TGTGCCAGTAGTTCTGGACTAGCGGGTAACTACGAGCAGTACTTC.

This clonotype has a handful of counts. The chain is built from TRBV6-5 and TRBJ1-2; a possible D gene is TRBD1 (5 bases). The CDR3 totals 14 residues. In germline, CDR1 is MNHEY, CDR2 SVGAGI. Trimming shortened V by 2 bases and J by 2 bases, and 9 bases separated the two germline ends. The CDR3, as DNA: TGTGCCAGCAGTTACGGGGCGGGCAACTATGGCTACACCTTC. Amino acid sequence: CASSYGAGNYGYTF.

The V and J genes are TRBV7-6 and TRBJ2-2; 9 nucleotides agree with TRBD1. J was trimmed by 2 bases and V by 2 bases; bases with no gene match: 6. This CDR3 has 17 amino acids. CDR1 and CDR2 (germline): SGHVS, FNYEAQ. The CDR3 region has the DNA TGTGCCAGCAGCTTACCACAGGGACAGGGAAACACCGGGGAGCTGTTTTTT. Translated: CASSLPQGQGNTGELFF.

V and J are TRBV7-8 and TRBJ1-4; D gene ambiguous. The CDR3 runs to 15 residues. The ends were cut back, 3 bases at V and 4 bases at J, with 12 bases in the middle. CDR1 and CDR2 (germline): SGHVS, FQNEAQ. DNA for the CDR3: TGTGCCAGCAGCTTGAGTCCCATTGTTAATGAAAAACTGTTTTTT. Its translation is CASSLSPIVNEKLFF.